This passage covers 32 T cell receptor beta chains from one sample sequenced in a study of OX40 agonist ivuxolimab in advanced cancers. Sequenced by immunoSEQ multiplex PCR; TCRdb stores in-frame clones only, minus some. The profile shows 39,000 or so clones, around nine tenths of them singletons. Sequences were derived from CD4+ or CD8+ T cells sorted from blood, sampled in a trial of the OX40 agonist ivuxolimab. The origin of the receptors is an adult with an advanced solid tumor such as melanoma, head and neck, liver or kidney cancer.

V and J are TRBV7-2 and TRBJ2-2; TRBD2 aligns across 10 bases. Per the germline V gene, CDR1 is SGHTA and CDR2 is FQGNSA. There are 15 residues in the CDR3. The V gene end was trimmed by 5 bases and the J gene end by 2 bases; junction bases not matched to a gene: 2. In DNA form, the CDR3 reads TGTGCCAGCAGCACACTAGCGGGAAACACCGGGGAGCTGTTTTTT. Its protein product is CASSTLAGNTGELFF.

The chain employs TRBV6-6 and TRBJ1-2; no definite D call. The germline V gene has CDR1 MNHNY and CDR2 SVGAGI (reference sequence). Trimming cost V 2 bases and J 4 bases, with 5 bases left between them. The CDR3 loop spans 12 amino acids. The DNA for the CDR3 is TGTGCCAGCAGTTACGACTTCTATGGCTACACCTTC. This translates into CASSYDFYGYTF.

This clone was counted a single time. The V call is TRBV10-1, the J call TRBJ2-1, with D tentatively TRBD2 (5 bases). The germline CDR1 and CDR2 sequences are WNHNN and SYGVQD (reference sequence). Between the trimmed V and J ends, which lost 5 bases and 1 base, there was a span of 9 bases. CDR3 size: 14 residues. The DNA of the CDR3 is TGCGCCAGCAGTCTATCGGGATCCTACAATGAGCAGTTCTTC. Its translation: CASSLSGSYNEQFF.

This rearrangement joins TRBV10-2 to TRBJ2-7; D perhaps matches TRBD2 (7 bases). Per the germline V gene, CDR1 is WSHSY and CDR2 is SAAADI. This CDR3 comprises 17 residues. With 8 bases removed from V and 4 bases from J, the gap between germline ends came to 27 bases. The CDR3 nucleotides are TGCGCCAGCCGAGAGGGGGGACTATCCCCGGGCAGGTACGAGCAGTACTTC. As protein: CASREGGLSPGRYEQYF.

The chain carries TRBV25-1 and TRBJ1-1; tentatively, D is TRBD1 (5 bases). Germline lookup yields CDR1 MGHDK and CDR2 SYGVNS. Trimming cost V 2 bases and J 10 bases, with 11 bases left between them. This CDR3 has 12 amino acids. The CDR3 protein is CASSEQGNRAFF. The CDR3 DNA is TGTGCCAGCAGTGAACAGGGAAATCGAGCTTTCTTT.

V and J are TRBV19 and TRBJ2-3; no clear D gene. CDR1 LNHDA and CDR2 SQIVND come from the germline V gene (reference sequence). With 5 bases removed from V and 2 bases from J, the gap between germline ends came to 17 bases. The CDR3 spans 16 residues. The CDR3 sequence: CASSPRPIAVTDTQYF. CDR3 nucleotides: TGTGCCAGTAGTCCCCGACCCATCGCGGTCACAGATACGCAGTATTTT.

The genes are TRBV6-5 and TRBJ2-7, with D perhaps matching TRBD1 or TRBD2 (5 bases each). CDR1 is MNHEY, CDR2 SVGAGI, per germline. The CDR3 contains 13 residues. Trimming removed 2 bases from V and 5 bases from J, with 10 bases in between. CDR3 sequence (DNA): TGTGCCAGCAGTTACGAGGGGATCGACGAGCAGTACTTC. Its translation: CASSYEGIDEQYF.

The CDR3 reads CASSLGTGAGELFF. The CDR3 DNA is TGCGCCAGCAGCCTGGGGACAGGCGCCGGGGAGCTGTTTTTT. The V call is TRBV5-1, the J call TRBJ2-2; TRBD1 aligns across 8 bases. Germline V gene lookup returns CDR1 SGHRS and CDR2 YFSETQ. There are 14 residues in the CDR3. With 4 bases clipped from V and 6 bases from J, the junction kept 5 bases outside the gene matches.

The chain couples TRBV9 to TRBJ2-1, with 7 bases aligning to TRBD2. The V segment lost 6 bases and the J segment 3 bases; nucleotides outside the gene matches: 9. Germline V lookup: CDR1 SGDLS, CDR2 YYNGEE. The CDR3 runs to 15 residues. The CDR3: CASTEGGGSYNEQFF. The DNA of the CDR3 is TGTGCCAGCACCGAAGGTGGCGGGAGCTACAATGAGCAGTTCTTC. The whole variable domain, filled in from reference TRBV9 and TRBJ2-1, reads DSGVTQTPKHLITATGQRVTLRCSPRSGDLSVYWYQQSLDQGLQFLIQYYNGEERAKGNILERFSAQQFPDLHSELNLSSLELGDSALYFCASTEGGGSYNEQFFGPGTRLTVL.

The V and J genes are TRBV14 and TRBJ2-7, with no clear D. V was shortened by 2 bases and J by 5 bases, with 10 bases between the two germline ends. This CDR3 has 13 residues. Germline V gives CDR1 SGHDN, CDR2 FVKESK. CDR3 in amino acids: CASSQQVGDEQYF. As DNA, the CDR3 is TGTGCCAGCAGCCAACAGGTCGGCGACGAGCAGTACTTC.

V and J are TRBV11-3 and TRBJ2-3; 7 bases map to TRBD2. The CDR3 runs to 16 residues. Germline V lookup: CDR1 SGHNT, CDR2 YENEEA. V lost 4 bases, J lost 4 bases, and 11 bases stayed unmatched. The CDR3 DNA reads as TGTGCCAGCAGCTCCGGGGGGAGGAGTATTGCAGATACGCAGTATTTT. It is translated as CASSSGGRSIADTQYF.

The chain links TRBV5-4 to TRBJ2-5; TRBD1 aligns across 8 bases. This CDR3 is built from 15 residues. Germline CDR1 reads SGHNT; CDR2 reads YYREEE (reference sequence). The J segment lost 4 bases and the V segment lost 0 bases, leaving 5 bases of the junction unmatched. The CDR3 spells CASSLGGQGGETQYF. The CDR3, as DNA: TGTGCCAGCAGCTTGGGTGGACAGGGAGGAGAGACCCAGTACTTC.

This rearrangement joins TRBV7-3 to TRBJ1-6; D uncertain. Germline V gives CDR1 SGHTA, CDR2 FQGTGA. Trimming shortened V by 5 bases and J by 11 bases, and 4 bases separated the two germline ends. The CDR3 extends over 10 amino acids. CDR3 region: CASSRPPLHF. The CDR3 DNA is TGTGCCAGCAGCCGGCCACCCCTCCACTTT. Supplemented by reference TRBV7-3 and TRBJ1-6, the full variable domain reads GAGVSQTPSNKVTEKGKYVELRCDPISGHTALYWYRQSLGQGPEFLIYFQGTGAADDSGLPNDRFFAVRPEGSVSTLKIQRTERGDSAVYLCASSRPPLHFGNGTRLTVT.

V and J are TRBV5-1 and TRBJ1-5; the D is unclear. The CDR3 runs to 15 residues. Deletions cut 0 bases from V and 4 bases from J, with 11 bases between. Germline V gene sequence: CDR1 SGHRS, CDR2 YFSETQ. In DNA form, the CDR3 reads TGCGCCAGCAGCTTGGATCCGACGGCTAATCAGCCCCAGCATTTT. This encodes CASSLDPTANQPQHF.

The chain recombines TRBV6-1 with TRBJ2-3, with D maybe TRBD1 (5 bases). CDR1 is MNHNS, CDR2 SASEGT, per germline. The CDR3 is 13 residues long. The V end was cut by 3 bases, the J end by 9 bases, with 13 bases between. In nucleotides, the CDR3 is TGTGCCAGCAGTGACTCAGGGTTGGGAACGCAGTATTTT. This sequence encodes CASSDSGLGTQYF.

V gene TRBV2 combines with J gene TRBJ2-1; D not resolved. Per germline, CDR1 SNHLY and CDR2 FYNNEI. V lost 3 bases and J lost 5, with 2 bases in between. CDR3 size: 11 residues. The DNA of the CDR3 is TGTGCCAGCAGTGAGAACAATGAGCAGTTCTTC. It encodes CASSENNEQFF.

The CDR3: CASSLGGLAPTNTGELFF. Written as DNA, the CDR3 is TGCGCCAGCAGCTTGGGGGGACTAGCGCCTACGAACACCGGGGAGCTGTTTTTT. The rearrangement uses TRBV5-1 and TRBJ2-2; 10 nucleotides match TRBD2. This CDR3 has 18 amino acids. V was pared by 0 bases and J by 0 bases, with 5 bases of the junction left unmatched. Germline V gene lookup returns CDR1 SGHRS and CDR2 YFSETQ.

This chain links TRBV6-1 with TRBJ2-5; a possible D gene is TRBD2 (6 bases). Near its end, the DNA agrees better with TRBJ2-7, so the J call may be wrong. The germline V gene has CDR1 MNHNS and CDR2 SASEGT. This CDR3 is built from 14 residues. CDR3: CASSRETSRYEQYF. Written as DNA, the CDR3 is TGTGCCAGCTCCAGGGAGACTAGTCGATACGAGCAGTACTTC.

This clone was found once. This chain links TRBV2 with TRBJ1-1; D might be TRBD1 (6 bases). Germline V gives CDR1 SNHLY, CDR2 FYNNEI. The germline V and J ends were trimmed by 3 bases and 5 bases, with 10 bases remaining between them. The CDR3 length is 13 residues. CDR3: CASSEGGRTEAFF. The CDR3 coding sequence is TGTGCCAGCAGTGAGGGGGGGCGGACTGAAGCTTTCTTT.

Comment on this clone: In the same sample, other DNA sequences code for this CDR3. The J gene is TRBJ2-7, the V gene TRBV2; possibly TRBD1 for D (6 bases). Trimming removed 0 bases at V and 2 bases at J, with 11 bases between. This CDR3 has 15 residues. Germline V gene lookup returns CDR1 SNHLY and CDR2 FYNNEI. This chain's CDR3 is CASSEARGQTYEQYF. For the CDR3, the DNA is TGTGCCAGCAGTGAAGCACGCGGACAGACCTACGAGCAGTACTTC. The full variable domain, its missing parts supplied by reference TRBV2 and TRBJ2-7, is EPEVTQTPSHQVTQMGQEVILRCVPISNHLYFYWYRQILGQKVEFLVSFYNNEISEKSEIFDDQFSVERPDGSNFTLKIRSTKLEDSAMYFCASSEARGQTYEQYFGPGTRLTVT.

V is TRBV5-1 and J is TRBJ2-2; tentative D call: TRBD2 (7 bases). The CDR3 spans 14 residues. The V gene's germline CDR1 is SGHRS and CDR2 YFSETQ. Between the trimmed V and J ends, which lost 3 bases and 6 bases, there was a span of 12 bases. Here the CDR3 reads CASSSAGAAGELFF. In DNA form, the CDR3 reads TGCGCCAGCAGCTCTGCGGGGGCCGCCGGGGAGCTGTTTTTT.

The chain employs TRBV1 and TRBJ2-7; TRBD2 was called by the table and not checked on the DNA. TRBV1 is a documented pseudogene. The CDR3 consists of 12 residues. CDR3 coding DNA: TGCACCAGCAGCCAAGATCGGGACGAGCAGTACTTC. This sequence encodes CTSSQDRDEQYF.

The V call is TRBV6-1, the J call TRBJ1-2; D is uncertain. The germline gives CDR1 MNHNS, CDR2 SASEGT. V lost 7 bases, J lost 3 bases, and 12 bases lay in between. The CDR3 consists of 13 residues. CDR3 in amino acids: CASTGQGYYGYTF. CDR3 DNA: TGTGCCAGCACTGGGCAAGGGTACTATGGCTACACCTTC.

This clone was seen more than once but under ten times. The chain uses TRBV4-1 and TRBJ2-7, with TRBD2 matching 10 bases. Germline V CDR1 and CDR2: MGHRA, YSYEKL. The length of the CDR3 is 16 residues. The trim removed 0 bases at V and 2 bases at J, leaving 4 bases unmatched. Written as DNA, the CDR3 is TGCGCCAGCAGCCAAGAACTAGCGGGGAGTACCTACGAGCAGTACTTC. It encodes CASSQELAGSTYEQYF.

J is TRBJ2-7 and V is TRBV19, with TRBD2 matching over 7 bases. Germline V lookup: CDR1 LNHDA, CDR2 SQIVND (reference sequence). This CDR3 has 17 amino acids. V lost 3 bases, J lost 0 bases, and 11 bases stayed unmatched. This CDR3 is CASSIIMASGNSYEQYF. The CDR3 nucleotides are TGTGCCAGTAGTATTATTATGGCTAGCGGAAACTCCTACGAGCAGTACTTC.

This clone has just one count. The rearrangement links TRBV6-5 to TRBJ2-4, with D possibly called TRBD1 or TRBD2 (5 bases each). The CDR3 is made up of 14 amino acids. Trimming shortened V by 6 bases and J by 3 bases, and 12 bases separated the two germline ends. CDR1 is MNHEY, CDR2 SVGAGI, per germline. CDR3 sequence (DNA): TGTGCCAGCAGGGACTCAGGGAGCAAAAACATTCAGTACTTC. Encoded protein: CASRDSGSKNIQYF.

The rearrangement links TRBV25-1 to TRBJ2-5; D might be TRBD2 (5 bases). CDR1 is MGHDK, CDR2 SYGVNS, per germline. V was cut by 7 bases and J by 12 bases, with 15 bases left in between. The CDR3 sequence is 11 residues long. CDR3 region: CASNEAGPKYF. The CDR3 nucleotides are TGTGCCAGCAACGAGGCGGGCCCCAAGTACTTC.

In the case of this clone: At one boundary the junction diverges from the germline segment, which might be a read error. The gene calls are TRBV6-1 and TRBJ2-3; no definite D call. The CDR3 length is 13 residues. CDR1 is MNHNS, CDR2 SASEGT, per germline. CDR3 nucleotides: TGTGCCAGCAGTGAAATGGGTGTGTCTAACCCTTCGTTT. Amino acid sequence: CASSEMGVSNPSF.

J is TRBJ1-1 and V is TRBV2; TRBD1 matches 8 bases. J lost 2 bases, V lost 4 bases, and 3 bases had no gene match. Germline CDR1 and CDR2: SNHLY and FYNNEI. This CDR3 comprises 14 residues. CDR3 nucleotide sequence: TGTGCCAGCAGTGGGGACAGGTTTAACACTGAAGCTTTCTTT. It is translated as CASSGDRFNTEAFF.

The chain has TRBV7-9 and TRBJ1-2; the D gene is possibly TRBD1 (5 bases). Trimming stripped 3 bases from V and 4 bases from J, with 18 bases between. The length of the CDR3 is 16 residues. Germline assignment: CDR1 SEHNR and CDR2 FQNEAQ (reference sequence). CDR3 in amino acids: CASSLAQGLYLYGYTF. The CDR3, as DNA: TGTGCCAGCAGCTTGGCGCAGGGCCTATACCTCTATGGCTACACCTTC.

V and J are TRBV7-7 and TRBJ2-3; 13 bases agree with TRBD2. The germline CDR1 and CDR2 sequences are SSHAT and FNYEAQ (reference sequence). The V and J ends lost 3 bases and 5 bases, in that order; junction bases with no gene match: 2. The CDR3 spans 15 residues. The CDR3 loop reads CASSLTSGRLDTQYF. As DNA, the CDR3 is TGTGCCAGCAGCTTGACTAGCGGGAGGTTAGATACGCAGTATTTT.

V and J are TRBV19 and TRBJ2-2; tentative D call: TRBD1 (6 bases). Trimming removed 11 bases at V and 4 bases at J, with 14 bases between. The germline V gene has CDR1 LNHDA and CDR2 SQIVND (reference sequence). The CDR3 spans 13 residues. For the CDR3, the DNA is TGTGCCGGGGGCCCACGCGGCACCGGGGAGCTGTTTTTT. Protein product: CAGGPRGTGELFF.